The rows below give T cell receptor beta chains drawn from one sample of a study of tumor and adjacent non-tumor tissue in lung cancer. TCRdb re-called the multiplex PCR reads with MiXCR, one entry per CDR3 protein. There are 120,000 to 150,000 distinct CDR3 sequences in the sample; approximately 64% occur only once, and approximately 18% lies in the top ten. Sample: lung tumor tissue. These receptors were taken from a man in his fifties or sixties with small cell lung cancer. The CDR3 runs from the conserved cysteine through the conserved F or W. The listing skips clone size in some rows; elsewhere it reads once, few, many or a size class.

clone size	V gene	J gene	CDR3 protein
many	TRBV20-1	TRBJ2-1	CSAKSRGHNEQFF
-	TRBV20-1	TRBJ2-1	CSAGGGQGYNEQFF
-	TRBV7-9	TRBJ2-1	CASSLGTGSYDEQFF
-	TRBV29-1	TRBJ1-1	CSIEAGQGNTDAFF
-	TRBV4-1	TRBJ2-7	CASSPKGLAVLRSSYEQYF
many	TRBV10-2	TRBJ2-3	CASSTSRATDTQYF
few	TRBV24-1	TRBJ2-3	CATSESGTSGGSTDTQYF
many	TRBV5-5	TRBJ1-2	CASSSGPDYGYTF
once	TRBV5-4	TRBJ2-1	CANSLGLGGNEQFF
once	TRBV11-2	TRBJ2-2	CAGSPLDGDTVELFF
-	TRBV30	TRBJ1-5	CAWSVAGGHQPQHF
-	TRBV11-3	TRBJ2-5	CASSADRGSQETQNF
-	TRBV29-1	TRBJ2-3	CSVYGGRESPGTQYF
many	TRBV6-1	TRBJ2-3	CASRKHMPDTQYF
many	TRBV6-1	TRBJ1-5	CASSGGTGEQPQHF
-	TRBV20-1	TRBJ2-5	CNALNSGETPYF
-	TRBV29-1	TRBJ2-2	CSVRQGHTGELFF
many	TRBV6-5	TRBJ2-1	CASSDSGGTSQFF
-	TRBV28	TRBJ2-7	CAINGGPYEQYF
-	TRBV6-1	TRBJ2-6	CVSSEDQSSGANVLTF
-	TRBV12-3/TRBV12-4	TRBJ1-2	CASRTGRISLDGYTF
-	TRBV25-1	TRBJ2-1	CASSEMGTGDEQFF
-	TRBV6-9	TRBJ2-1	CANPGDPHSNEQSF
-	TRBV12-3/TRBV12-4	TRBJ2-5	CVSSLNSQETQYF
-	TRBV20-1	TRBJ1-2	CSGRGQSNYGYTF
-	TRBV11-2	TRBJ2-4	CAGSLEAAGIHYF
-	TRBV6-1	TRBJ2-7	CASSGVGVEKYF
-	TRBV5-5	TRBJ2-1	CASNYGTSGSPRGAYNEQFF
-	TRBV11-2	TRBJ2-1	CASSFMLNIEQFF
-	TRBV20-1	TRBJ2-1	CSANVLAANFYNEQFF
-	TRBV7-2	TRBJ2-2	CASSSSLAGLNTGELFF
-	TRBV11-2	TRBJ1-6	CASSLVHGQNSPLHF
once	TRBV5-1	TRBJ2-3	CASSPGTRSTDTQYF
many	TRBV6-1	TRBJ1-1	CASNQQGPYSTEAFF
few	TRBV4-1	TRBJ2-2	CASSQDHGQGLSTGELFF
-	TRBV4-2	TRBJ2-7	CASSQGGREQYF
many	TRBV29-1	TRBJ2-1	CSVAIGGEYNEQFF
-	TRBV6-1	TRBJ1-5	CASSEPWGNGGASNQPQHF
-	TRBV11-2	TRBJ1-3	CASSSPGQGWGNTIYF
-	TRBV7-9	TRBJ1-6	CASSARGDRNSPLHF
-	TRBV29-1	TRBJ1-2	CRVKFTGQHGYTF